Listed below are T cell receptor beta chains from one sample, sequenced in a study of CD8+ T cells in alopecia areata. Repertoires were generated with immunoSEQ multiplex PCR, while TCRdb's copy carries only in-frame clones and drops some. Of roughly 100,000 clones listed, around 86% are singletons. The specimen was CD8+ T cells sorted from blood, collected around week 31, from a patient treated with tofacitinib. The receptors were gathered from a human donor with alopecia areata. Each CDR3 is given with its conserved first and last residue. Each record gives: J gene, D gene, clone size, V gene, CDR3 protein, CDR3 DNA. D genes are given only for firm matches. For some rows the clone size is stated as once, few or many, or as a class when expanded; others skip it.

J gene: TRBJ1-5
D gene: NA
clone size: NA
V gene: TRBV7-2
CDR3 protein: CASSLVGSYQPQHF
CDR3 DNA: TGTGCCAGCAGCTTAGTCGGGTCATATCAGCCCCAGCATTTT

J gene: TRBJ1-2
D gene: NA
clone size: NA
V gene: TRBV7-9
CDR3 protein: CASSLNGGYTF
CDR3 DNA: TGTGCCAGCAGCTTAAACGGTGGCTACACCTTC

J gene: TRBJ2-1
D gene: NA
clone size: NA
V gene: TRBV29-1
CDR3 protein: CSVEGRYNEQFF
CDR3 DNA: TGCAGCGTTGAGGGCAGATACAATGAGCAGTTCTTC

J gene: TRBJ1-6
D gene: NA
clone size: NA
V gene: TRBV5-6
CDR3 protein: CASSFMNSPLHF
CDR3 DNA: TGTGCCAGCAGCTTCATGAATTCACCCCTCCACTTT

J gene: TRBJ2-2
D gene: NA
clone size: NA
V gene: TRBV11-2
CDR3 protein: CASSLDLSATGELFF
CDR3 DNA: TGTGCCAGCAGCTTAGATCTTTCTGCCACCGGGGAGCTGTTTTTT

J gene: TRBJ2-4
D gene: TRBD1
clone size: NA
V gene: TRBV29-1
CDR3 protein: CSGLDRKNIQYF
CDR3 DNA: TGCAGCGGGCTGGACAGGAAAAACATTCAGTACTTC

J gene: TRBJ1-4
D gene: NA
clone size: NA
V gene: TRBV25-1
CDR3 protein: CASSDMEEKLFF
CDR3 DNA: TGTGCCAGCAGTGACATGGAAGAAAAACTGTTTTTT

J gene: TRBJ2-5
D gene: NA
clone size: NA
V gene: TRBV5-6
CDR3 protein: CASSFPTGGETQYF
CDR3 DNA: TGTGCCAGCAGCTTTCCGACAGGCGGGGAGACCCAGTACTTC

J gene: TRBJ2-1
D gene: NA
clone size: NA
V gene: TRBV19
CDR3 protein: CASSLTGGTYNEQFF
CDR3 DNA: TGTGCCAGTAGTCTCACGGGGGGCACCTACAATGAGCAGTTCTTC

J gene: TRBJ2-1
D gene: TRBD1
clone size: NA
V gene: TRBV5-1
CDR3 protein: CASSWRDRVYNEQFF
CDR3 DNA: TGCGCCAGCAGCTGGCGGGACAGGGTCTACAATGAGCAGTTCTTC

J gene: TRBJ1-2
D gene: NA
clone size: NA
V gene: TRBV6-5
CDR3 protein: CASSYPAESYGYTF
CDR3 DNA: TGTGCCAGCAGTTATCCGGCAGAGTCCTATGGCTACACCTTC

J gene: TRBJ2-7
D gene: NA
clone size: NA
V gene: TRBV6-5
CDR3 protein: CASSQSQIGVYEQYF
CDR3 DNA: TGTGCCAGCAGTCAGTCGCAGATCGGTGTCTACGAGCAGTACTTC

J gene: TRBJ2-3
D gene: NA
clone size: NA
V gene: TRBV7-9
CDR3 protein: CASSLDGTGQYF
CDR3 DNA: TGTGCCAGCAGCTTAGATGGGACTGGGCAGTATTTT

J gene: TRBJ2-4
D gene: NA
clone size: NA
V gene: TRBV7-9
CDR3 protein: CASSPNVGAGNIQYF
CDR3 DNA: TGTGCCAGCAGCCCGAACGTGGGGGCGGGGAACATTCAGTACTTC

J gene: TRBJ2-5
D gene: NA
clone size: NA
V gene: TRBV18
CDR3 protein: CASSPPVGSETQYF
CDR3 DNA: TGTGCCAGCTCACCACCTGTTGGGTCGGAGACCCAGTACTTC

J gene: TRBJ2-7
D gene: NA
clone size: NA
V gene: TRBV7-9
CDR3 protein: CASSRGVSSYEQYF
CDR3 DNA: TGTGCCAGCAGTCGAGGGGTCAGCTCCTACGAGCAGTACTTC

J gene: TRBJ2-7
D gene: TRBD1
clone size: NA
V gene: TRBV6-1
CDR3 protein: CASRKLDRGEPEQYF
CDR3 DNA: TGTGCCAGCAGAAAACTCGACAGGGGGGAGCCCGAGCAGTACTTC

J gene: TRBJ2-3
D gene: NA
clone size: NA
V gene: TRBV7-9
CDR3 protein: CASSLAGSFTDTQYF
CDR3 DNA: TGTGCCAGCAGCTTAGCAGGGTCCTTCACAGATACGCAGTATTTT

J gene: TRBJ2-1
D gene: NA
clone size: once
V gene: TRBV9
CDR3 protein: CASSVAGSPYNEQFF
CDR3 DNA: TGTGCCAGCAGCGTAGCCGGGAGTCCCTACAATGAGCAGTTCTTC

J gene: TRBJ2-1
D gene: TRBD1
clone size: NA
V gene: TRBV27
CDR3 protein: CASSFARDRVAPYNEQFF
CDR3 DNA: TGTGCCAGCAGTTTCGCCCGGGACAGGGTGGCCCCCTACAATGAGCAGTTCTTC

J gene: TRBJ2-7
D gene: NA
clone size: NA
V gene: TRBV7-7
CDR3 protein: CASSPGRGTYEQYF
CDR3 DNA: TGTGCTAGCAGCCCGGGAAGGGGTACCTACGAGCAGTACTTC

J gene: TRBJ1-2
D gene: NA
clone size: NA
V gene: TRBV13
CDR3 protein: CASSPRTEYGYTF
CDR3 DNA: TGTGCCAGCAGCCCCCGGACAGAGTATGGCTACACCTTC

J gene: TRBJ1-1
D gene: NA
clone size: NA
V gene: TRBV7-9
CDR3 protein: CASSPLRRRQYTNTEAFF
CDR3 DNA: TGTGCCAGCAGCCCACTAAGGCGCCGACAGTATACGAACACTGAAGCTTTCTTT

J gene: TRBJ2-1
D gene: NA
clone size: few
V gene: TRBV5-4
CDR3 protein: CASSPGTETNEQFF
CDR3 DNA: TGTGCCAGCAGCCCCGGGACCGAGACGAATGAGCAGTTCTTC

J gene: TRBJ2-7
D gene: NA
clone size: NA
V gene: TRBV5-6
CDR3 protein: CASSLTSYEQYF
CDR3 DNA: TGTGCCAGCAGCTTGACGTCCTACGAGCAGTACTTC

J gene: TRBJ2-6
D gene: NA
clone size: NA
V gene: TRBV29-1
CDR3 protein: CSVFLEYQPNVLTF
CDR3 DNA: TGCAGCGTTTTTTTGGAATATCAACCCAACGTCCTGACTTTC

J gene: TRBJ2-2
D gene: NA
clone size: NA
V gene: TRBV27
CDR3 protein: CASSLIANTGELFF
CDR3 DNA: TGTGCCAGCAGTTTAATTGCGAACACCGGGGAGCTGTTTTTT

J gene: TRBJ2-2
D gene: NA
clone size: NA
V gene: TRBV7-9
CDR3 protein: CASSLVMTLNTGELFF
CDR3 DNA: TGTGCCAGCAGCTTAGTAATGACATTGAACACCGGGGAGCTGTTTTTT

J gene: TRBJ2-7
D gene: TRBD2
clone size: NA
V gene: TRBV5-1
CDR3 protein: CASSFLAGDRSYEQYF
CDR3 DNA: TGCGCCAGCAGCTTCTTAGCGGGAGATAGGTCCTACGAGCAGTACTTC

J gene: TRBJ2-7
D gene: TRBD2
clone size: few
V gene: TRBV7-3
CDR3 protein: CASSPGGIEQYF
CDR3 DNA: TGTGCCAGCAGCCCGGGGGGGATCGAGCAGTACTTC

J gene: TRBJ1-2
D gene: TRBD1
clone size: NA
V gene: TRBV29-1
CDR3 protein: CSVTGQGKIGYTF
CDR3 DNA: TGCAGCGTCACGGGACAGGGGAAGATAGGCTACACCTTC

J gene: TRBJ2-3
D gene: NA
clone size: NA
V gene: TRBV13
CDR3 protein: CASSVGRYSTDTQYF
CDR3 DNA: TGTGCCAGCAGCGTAGGACGGTATAGCACAGATACGCAGTATTTT

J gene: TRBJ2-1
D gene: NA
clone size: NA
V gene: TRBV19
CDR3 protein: CASSIWGGNEQFF
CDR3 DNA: TGTGCCAGTAGTATATGGGGTGGCAATGAGCAGTTCTTC

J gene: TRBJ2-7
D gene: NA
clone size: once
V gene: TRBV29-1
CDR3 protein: CSAGEVSYEQYF
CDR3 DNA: TGCAGCGCTGGGGAAGTCTCCTACGAGCAGTACTTC

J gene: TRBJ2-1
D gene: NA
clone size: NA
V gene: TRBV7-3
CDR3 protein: CASSLSGLMDEQFF
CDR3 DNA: TGTGCCAGCAGCTTAAGTGGTCTAATGGATGAGCAGTTCTTC

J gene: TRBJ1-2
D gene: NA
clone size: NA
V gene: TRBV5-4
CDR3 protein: CASSRNLQSGYTF
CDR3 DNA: TGTGCCAGCAGCCGAAACTTGCAAAGTGGCTACACCTTC

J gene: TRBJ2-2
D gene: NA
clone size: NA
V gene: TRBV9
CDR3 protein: CASKEKGGELFF
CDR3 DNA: TGTGCCAGCAAAGAGAAAGGGGGGGAGCTGTTTTTT

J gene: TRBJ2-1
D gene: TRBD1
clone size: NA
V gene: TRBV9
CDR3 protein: CASSEPGTGNRAEQFF
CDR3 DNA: TGTGCCAGCAGCGAACCCGGGACAGGTAATAGGGCTGAGCAGTTCTTC

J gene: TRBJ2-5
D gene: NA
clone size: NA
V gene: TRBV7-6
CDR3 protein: CASSLEAERGETQYF
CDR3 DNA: TGTGCCAGCAGCTTAGAGGCAGAAAGAGGGGAGACCCAGTACTTC

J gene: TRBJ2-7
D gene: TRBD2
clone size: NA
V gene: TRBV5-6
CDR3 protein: CASSLMGGTNPHEQYF
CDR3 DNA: TGTGCCAGCAGCTTGATGGGCGGGACTAATCCTCACGAGCAGTACTTC

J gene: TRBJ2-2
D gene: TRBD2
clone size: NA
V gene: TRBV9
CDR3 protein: CASSLAGGELFF
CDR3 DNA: TGTGCCAGCAGCCTAGCGGGCGGGGAGCTGTTTTTT

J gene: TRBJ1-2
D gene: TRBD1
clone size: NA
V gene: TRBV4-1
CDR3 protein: CASSQAPRTGGHYGYTF
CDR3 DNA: TGCGCCAGCAGCCAAGCCCCCCGGACAGGGGGCCATTATGGCTACACCTTC

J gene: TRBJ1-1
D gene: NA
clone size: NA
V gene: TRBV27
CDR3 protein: CASRLGDTEAFF
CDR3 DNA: TGTGCCAGCAGACTTGGGGACACTGAAGCTTTCTTT